One and the same sample provided the 8 T cell receptor beta chains below, sequenced in a study of long-term antiretroviral therapy in people with HIV (dated by TCRdb to the early 2020s). The immunoSEQ hsTCRB v3.0 assay was used at survey level resolution to sequence the TRB variable region. TCRdb holds this immuneACCESS table with in-frame rearrangements only. Some clones are missing; in checked studies, unresolved V genes explain under half, and the rest has no known cause. The table for this sample lists about 30,000 clones; about 93% of them were counted only once. The ten most abundant clones make up approximately 6.8% of the sample. Here the sequenced sample was unsorted PBMCs, taken almost 6.6 years after starting antiretroviral therapy. These receptors came from a woman between 40 and 55 years old with HIV.

The rearrangement links TRBV10-3 to TRBJ2-7; D gene uncertain. There are 13 residues in the CDR3. From germline, CDR1 is ENHRY and CDR2 SYGVKD. V lost 8 bases, J lost 0 bases, and 11 bases lay in between. The CDR3 is CAIQTASSYEQYF. The CDR3 DNA is TGTGCCATCCAGACGGCCAGCTCCTACGAGCAGTACTTC.

The gene calls are TRBV6-1 and TRBJ1-2; tentative D call: TRBD1 (5 bases). The V and J ends lost 10 bases and 6 bases respectively, with 15 bases between them. The germline V gene encodes CDR1 MNHNS and CDR2 SASEGT. The CDR3 runs 12 residues. CDR3 nucleotides: TGTGCCACCTCCCGGCAGGGAGATGGCTACACCTTC. As protein: CATSRQGDGYTF.

The V and J genes are TRBV11-2 and TRBJ2-1; 15 bases agree with TRBD2. Germline CDR1 and CDR2: SGHAT and FQNNGV. This CDR3 has 18 residues. V was pared by 1 base and J by 2 bases, with 3 bases of the junction left unmatched. The CDR3 protein is CASSLVGTSGGTYNEQFF. CDR3 bases: TGTGCCAGCAGCTTAGTGGGGACTAGCGGGGGGACCTACAATGAGCAGTTCTTC.

This clone was counted a single time. This sequence joins TRBV7-2 and TRBJ2-1; 9 bases are shared with TRBD1. The CDR3 extends over 16 amino acids. Per the germline V gene, CDR1 is SGHTA and CDR2 is FQGNSA. The V segment lost 5 bases and the J segment 7 bases; nucleotides outside the gene matches: 12. The CDR3, as DNA: TGTGCCAGCAGCCTAGTCGGGACAGGGAAGTGGAATGAGCAGTTCTTC. This codes for CASSLVGTGKWNEQFF.

This clone was counted once. Mismatch with germline at one junction end may stem from a read error. This chain joins TRBV5-1 and TRBJ1-1; D may be TRBD1 (5 bases). The CDR3 totals 17 residues. Looked up from germline, CDR1 is SGHRS and CDR2 is YFSETQ. The CDR3 loop reads CASSLGGVGRAYTEAFF. The CDR3 nucleotides read TGCGCCAGCAGTTTGGGAGGGGTTGGCAGGGCTTACACTGAAGCTTTCTTT.

This clone occurred once. The V gene is TRBV6-1, the J gene TRBJ1-6, with 8 bases that match TRBD1. Germline V gene lookup returns CDR1 MNHNS and CDR2 SASEGT. Losses at the gene ends were 8 bases for V and 8 bases for J; bases not matched to a gene: 8. This CDR3 has 14 residues. The CDR3 region has the DNA TGTGCCAGCCACGAACAGGGGGGTTATTCACCCCTCCACTTT. It is translated as CASHEQGGYSPLHF.

The rearrangement uses TRBV5-6 and TRBJ1-3; TRBD1 aligns across 10 bases. V shed 4 bases and J 4 bases; nucleotides not matched to a gene: 8. Germline loops: CDR1 SGHDT, CDR2 YYEEEE. The CDR3 loop spans 16 amino acids. CDR3: CASSPRDRGWGNTIYF. CDR3 DNA: TGTGCCAGCAGCCCCCGGGACAGGGGATGGGGAAACACCATATATTTT.

This chain uses TRBV5-6 with TRBJ1-3, with D perhaps TRBD1 (5 bases). The CDR3 is made up of 15 amino acids. Trimming pared 1 base from V and 3 bases from J, leaving 11 bases between. Germline V gives CDR1 SGHDT, CDR2 YYEEEE. The CDR3, as DNA: TGTGCCAGCAGCTTGAGGGGCTTGGGTGGAAACACCATATATTTT. Encoded protein: CASSLRGLGGNTIYF.